One and the same sample provided the 20 T cell receptor beta chains below, sequenced in a study of T cell repertoires in cytomegalovirus infection. TCRdb fed the reads into MiXCR, producing one record per CDR3 protein. The profile shows some 300,000 distinct CDR3 sequences, 8% to 10% of them singletons. The material sequenced was PBMCs. These receptors originate from a human donor in good health (CMV status not recorded). Some clones in this sample may be carry-over from other donors' samples.

This clonotype was counted many times. This chain joins TRBV29-1 and TRBJ2-5, with a weak D call TRBD1 (5 bases). This CDR3 is 11 amino acids long. Trimming stripped 2 bases from V and 5 bases from J, with 6 bases between. In germline, CDR1 is SQVTM, CDR2 ANQGSEA. This CDR3 is CSVEPGETQYF. The CDR3 DNA is TGCAGCGTTGAACCAGGGGAGACCCAGTACTTC.

This clonotype was seen repeatedly, ten times or more. The V gene is TRBV7-8, the J gene TRBJ1-1, with D unclear. The CDR3 covers 15 residues. Germline-derived CDR1 and CDR2 are SGHVS and FQNEAQ. Between the trimmed V and J ends, which lost 2 bases and 3 bases, there was a span of 13 bases. The CDR3 sequence is CASSLSPKSDTEAFF. The CDR3 DNA sequence: TGTGCCAGCAGCTTAAGCCCAAAGTCGGACACTGAAGCTTTCTTT.

In its sample, this clonotype was seen many times. V gene TRBV28 combines with J gene TRBJ1-4; D is perhaps TRBD1 (5 bases). In germline, CDR1 is MDHEN, CDR2 SYDVKM. The CDR3 covers 14 residues. With 3 bases removed from V and 6 bases from J, the gap between germline ends came to 11 bases. The CDR3 sequence is CASSLGGGDEKLFF. The CDR3 bases are TGTGCCAGCAGTTTGGGGGGAGGAGATGAAAAACTGTTTTTT.

The V gene is TRBV10-3, the J gene TRBJ2-7; 7 bases map to TRBD1. The length of the CDR3 is 14 residues. CDR1 ENHRY and CDR2 SYGVKD come from the germline V gene. V lost 0 bases, J lost 5 bases, and 4 bases stayed unmatched. The CDR3 DNA sequence: TGTGCCATCAGTGAGTCCGAACAGGGGAACGAGCAGTACGTC. Protein: CAISESEQGNEQYV.

Ten or more counts support this clonotype. The chain has TRBV14 and TRBJ1-1, with TRBD1 as a possible D gene (6 bases). The CDR3 totals 19 residues. V lost 1 base, J lost 0 bases, and 21 bases lay in between. CDR1 SGHDN and CDR2 FVKESK come from the germline V gene. CDR3 in DNA: TGTGCCAGCAGCCAAGTGTCGGGACATTCGAGATTAGTGAACACTGAAGCTTTCTTT. It codes for CASSQVSGHSRLVNTEAFF.

This clonotype was counted ten times or more. V is TRBV7-3 and J is TRBJ2-2, with 7 nucleotides matching TRBD1. The CDR3 spans 15 residues. CDR1 is SGHTA, CDR2 FQGTGA, per germline. The J segment lost 5 bases and the V segment lost 3 bases, leaving 6 bases of the junction unmatched. CDR3: CASSLNRGTTGELFF. The CDR3 coding sequence is TGTGCCAGCAGCTTGAACAGGGGAACGACCGGGGAGCTGTTTTTT. Full variable domain (outside the CDR3, taken from reference TRBV7-3 and TRBJ2-2): GAGVSQTPSNKVTEKGKYVELRCDPISGHTALYWYRQSLGQGPEFLIYFQGTGAADDSGLPNDRFFAVRPEGSVSTLKIQRTERGDSAVYLCASSLNRGTTGELFFGEGSRLTVL.

This clonotype came up many times. V and J are TRBV14 and TRBJ2-7; possible D gene TRBD1, 5 bases. The CDR3 extends over 17 amino acids. V lost 5 bases and J 0 bases, leaving 20 bases between the germline ends. Germline CDR1 reads SGHDN; CDR2 reads FVKESK. The CDR3 nucleotides read TGTGCCAGCAGCAAAGGATACAGGCTATTAAACTCCTACGAGCAGTACTTC. It is translated as CASSKGYRLLNSYEQYF.

Many counts were recorded for this clonotype. The chain couples TRBV25-1 to TRBJ2-5; D might be TRBD1 (6 bases). Germline CDR1 MGHDK, CDR2 SYGVNS. V shed 7 bases and J shed 2 bases, with 11 bases lying between them. The CDR3 is 13 residues long. In DNA, the CDR3 is TGTGCCAGCATCGGAGACAGGCAAGAGACCCAGTACTTC. Translating it yields CASIGDRQETQYF.

The V and J genes are TRBV5-1 and TRBJ1-2, with D unresolved. Germline loops: CDR1 SGHRS, CDR2 YFSETQ. The CDR3 has 15 residues. V was cut by 4 bases and J by 5 bases, with 18 bases left in between. The CDR3 nucleotides are TGCGCCAGCAGCCCAGCGCGGGATTCCGCGTATGGCTACACCTTC. Its translation is CASSPARDSAYGYTF. The full variable domain, completed using reference TRBV5-1 and TRBJ1-2, is KAGVTQTPRYLIKTRGQQVTLSCSPISGHRSVSWYQQTPGQGLQFLFEYFSETQRNKGNFPGRFSGRQFSNSRSEMNVSTLELGDSALYLCASSPARDSAYGYTFGSGTRLTVV.

This chain links TRBV2 with TRBJ1-1; D is possibly TRBD1 (6 bases). V shed 8 bases and J shed 7 bases, with 17 bases lying between them. CDR3 length: 13 residues. Germline values: CDR1 SNHLY, CDR2 FYNNEI. The CDR3 DNA reads TGTGCCAGCGGTGTCCAAGAGGGGGGTGAAGCTTTCTTT. This translates into CASGVQEGGEAFF.

This clonotype showed up many times. The V call is TRBV11-3, the J call TRBJ2-1; D remains ambiguous. The CDR3 length is 13 residues. From germline, CDR1 is SGHNT and CDR2 YENEEA. V gave up 1 base and J gave up 2 bases, with 3 bases separating them. This chain's CDR3 is CASSLGTYNEQFF. The DNA for the CDR3 is TGTGCCAGCAGCTTAGGAACCTACAATGAGCAGTTCTTC.

This clonotype was picked up many times. The gene calls are TRBV20-1 and TRBJ1-2; D is unresolved. Trimming removed 5 bases from V and 0 bases from J, with 28 bases in between. CDR1 is DFQATT, CDR2 SNEGSKA, per germline (reference sequence). This CDR3 contains 19 residues. The CDR3 bases are TGCAGTGCTCCCCCCGTCGTGGGAAATTTGGTCGAAGCTAACTATGGCTACACCTTC. Its translation is CSAPPVVGNLVEANYGYTF.

The chain carries TRBV29-1 and TRBJ1-1; TRBD1 matches at 8 bases. Germline V gives CDR1 SQVTM, CDR2 ANQGSEA. The CDR3 covers 14 residues. The V segment lost 5 bases and the J segment 0 bases; nucleotides outside the gene matches: 5. The DNA of the CDR3 is TGCAGCGTTCTGGACAGGGTAATGAACACTGAAGCTTTCTTT. The encoded protein is CSVLDRVMNTEAFF.

This clonotype was observed many times. The chain couples TRBV7-2 to TRBJ1-1, with D perhaps TRBD1 (6 bases). V lost 8 bases, J lost 5 bases, and 15 bases lay in between. Germline CDR1 and CDR2: SGHTA and FQGNSA. The CDR3 spans 13 residues. Here the CDR3 reads CASGGPGRTEAFF. The DNA for the CDR3 is TGTGCCAGCGGGGGGCCAGGCAGGACTGAAGCTTTCTTT.

This clonotype was detected ten times or more. The chain carries TRBV20-1 and TRBJ2-3; the match to TRBD1 covers 7 bases. CDR3 size: 12 residues. Trimming at V came to 5 bases and at J to 3 bases, leaving 2 bases not matched to a gene. Germline V CDR1 and CDR2: DFQATT, SNEGSKA (reference sequence). This CDR3 is CSARTGTDTQYF. Here the CDR3 DNA reads TGCAGTGCTCGGACAGGAACAGATACGCAGTATTTT.

At least ten counts were recorded for this clonotype. The rearrangement joins TRBV6-6 to TRBJ2-5; 8 bases line up with TRBD2. The V segment lost 1 base and the J segment 0 bases; nucleotides outside the gene matches: 4. Germline CDR1 MNHNY, CDR2 SVGAGI (reference sequence). The CDR3 length is 16 residues. In DNA form, the CDR3 reads TGTGCCAGCAGTTACTACGGGGGGGGGTACCAAGAGACCCAGTACTTC. This translates into CASSYYGGGYQETQYF.

In this sample, this clonotype turned up many times. The rearrangement links TRBV7-2 to TRBJ1-1; weak D call: TRBD1 (6 bases). Germline lookup yields CDR1 SGHTA and CDR2 FQGNSA. Between the trimmed V and J ends, which lost 2 bases and 0 bases, there was a span of 10 bases. This CDR3 has 15 residues. This CDR3 reads CASSLPRDMNTEAFF. CDR3 DNA sequence: TGTGCCAGCAGCTTACCGAGGGACATGAACACTGAAGCTTTCTTT. Based on the CDR3 plus reference TRBV7-2 and TRBJ1-1, the full variable domain is GAGVSQSPSNKVTEKGKDVELRCDPISGHTALYWYRQSLGQGLEFLIYFQGNSAPDKSGLPSDRFSAERTGGSVSTLTIQRTQQEDSAVYLCASSLPRDMNTEAFFGQGTRLTVV.

Comment on this clonotype: This could be a read error, since a much larger clone is one nucleotide away. Lacking the conserved final phenylalanine or tryptophan, this CDR3 likely reflects a read error. This chain uses TRBV6-2 or TRBV6-3 with TRBJ2-7; D uncertain. The ends were cut back, 8 bases at V and 3 bases at J, with 8 bases in the middle. CDR1 is MNHEY and CDR2 is SVGEGT in the germline V gene. The CDR3 extends over 11 amino acids. This CDR3 is CASGNIYEQYI. In nucleotides, the CDR3 is TGTGCCAGCGGCAATATCTACGAGCAGTACATC.

Details on this clonotype: This clone may be a read error of a much larger clone one base away. The chain is built from TRBV14 and TRBJ1-2; tentatively, D is TRBD1 (5 bases). Germline V lookup: CDR1 SGHDN, CDR2 FVKESK. The CDR3 is 15 amino acids. CDR3 DNA: TGTGCCAGCAGCAAAGATCGCGAGGGACGCTATGGCTACACCTTC. Protein: CASSKDREGRYGYTF.

This clonotype came up many times. The rearrangement joins TRBV6-2 or TRBV6-3 to TRBJ2-7; D unresolved. The CDR3 extends over 13 amino acids. The germline V gene has CDR1 MNHEY and CDR2 SVGEGT. Trimming took off 0 bases at V and 4 bases at J, with 7 bases between the two ends. The CDR3 protein is CASSYSEQYEQYV. Written as DNA, the CDR3 is TGTGCCAGCAGTTACTCTGAGCAATACGAGCAGTACGTC.